This T cell receptor (beta chain) came from a study of regulatory T cells in long-lasting Graves disease. Time point indicated: persistent/refractory GD, antithyroid drugs over 5 years with positive TRAb. PBMCs provided the RNA from which the TCR library was made. Under American Thyroid Association guidelines, Graves' disease was diagnosed. The patients were drawn from one endocrinology department in Xi'an, China. To make TCR beta libraries, researchers used iRepertoire HTBI primers and Arm-PCR of CDR3 regions. MiXCR, applied by TCRdb to the multiplex PCR reads, yields one record per CDR3 protein. The table lists over 650,000 distinct CDR3 sequences, approximately 31% of them singletons. Sequenced material: peripheral blood mononuclear cells (PBMCs), taken when the disease was refractory, from a patient treated with antithyroid drugs. The receptor was derived from a female donor with Graves disease.

The CDR3 DNA reads TGTGCCAGCAGCCCCCGGAGTGGCCGGAGTTCACCCCTCCACTTT. Translated: CASSPRSGRSSPLHF. J is TRBJ1-6 and V is TRBV3-1; D is unclear. V was cut by 4 bases and J by 9 bases, with 16 bases left in between. The CDR3 sequence is 15 residues long. From germline, CDR1 is LGHDT and CDR2 YNNKEL (reference sequence).